Sequencing of this T cell receptor (beta chain) was carried out in a study of OX40 agonist ivuxolimab in advanced cancers. Study-wide background: An agonistic human IgG2 monoclonal antibody against OX40 (CD134) was given.

This table comes from immunoSEQ multiplex PCR, and its TCRdb copy is limited to in-frame clones, with some not included. This sample has some 46,000 clones; 80% occur once, and the top ten carry around 4%. As to this clone: Its cognate antigen is unknown.

Per the germline V gene, CDR1 is MNHEY and CDR2 is SMNVEV (reference sequence). The CDR3 is made up of 13 amino acids. V dropped 6 bases and J dropped 3; count of bases not matched to a gene: 3. Notes on the study in general: Antigen specificity remained undetermined for the expanded peripheral T cells. Some nonresponders likewise displayed low normalized T-cell clonal expansion.

The specimen comprised CD4+ or CD8+ T cells sorted from blood, sampled in a trial of the OX40 agonist ivuxolimab. This rearrangement joins TRBV27 to TRBJ2-7, with 9 bases that match TRBD1. The clonotype was recovered from an adult with an advanced solid tumor such as melanoma, head and neck, liver or kidney cancer. The CDR3 here is CASRTDRGYEQYF. CDR3 bases: TGTGCCAGCAGGACGGACAGGGGCTACGAGCAGTACTTC.